The rows below give T cell receptor beta chains drawn from one sample of a study of T-cell reconstitution after alpha-beta-depleted transplantation in children. TCRdb itself ran the PCR reads through MiXCR, one entry per CDR3 protein. The sample includes some 180,000 distinct CDR3 sequences, approximately 7% of them seen just once. The sample here was PBMCs, taken before TCRalphabeta/CD19-depleted stem cell transplant. The receptors originated from a boy younger than 10 with acute lymphoblastic leukemia, due to receive a stem cell transplant. CDR3s include the opening cysteine and the closing phenylalanine or tryptophan. Expanded clones are given a class, and other clones once, few, many or no size at all.

>TRBJ2-1|.|TRBV5-6
CASSLGGSFYEQFF
>TRBJ2-7|many|TRBV7-9
CASSRQTYEQYF
>TRBJ1-2|.|TRBV7-9
CASSPKYRRNYGYTF
>TRBJ1-3|many|TRBV28
CASSLYSGAGVGNTIYF
>TRBJ2-7|.|TRBV27
CASRGSQGAYEQYF
>TRBJ2-2|many|TRBV12-3/TRBV12-4
CASKSTGELFF
>TRBJ1-1|many|TRBV29-1
CSAGDRADTEAFF
>TRBJ2-1|few|TRBV11-2
CASSPAGLSADEQFF
>TRBJ2-5|many|TRBV20-1
CSAAMGQETQYF
>TRBJ1-3|.|TRBV7-2
CASSRPGSGNTIYF
>TRBJ1-4|.|TRBV20-1
CSGGRNEKLFF
>TRBJ2-5|many|TRBV12-3/TRBV12-4
CASSSWGGPETQYF
>TRBJ1-1|many|TRBV11-2
CASSLVDGTGEAFF
>TRBJ2-7|many|TRBV29-1
CSVEDISGDSAEQYF
>TRBJ2-3|few|TRBV12-3/TRBV12-4
CASSFAGGLGSRRRDTQYF
>TRBJ2-3|.|TRBV3-1
CASSPPPLGGRGFSTDTQYF
>TRBJ2-1|many|TRBV20-1
CSAPWGGRAYEQFF
>TRBJ2-5|many|TRBV5-1
CASSFRAVQETQYF
>TRBJ2-5|many|TRBV20-1
CSAREARGFSETQYF
>TRBJ1-6|.|TRBV6-2/TRBV6-3
CASSYYIGLGDSPLHF
>TRBJ2-3|many|TRBV28
CASSARGVPAEDTQYF
>TRBJ1-5|many|TRBV20-1
CSASRRLGQPQHF
>TRBJ2-1|many|TRBV29-1
CSVVGLAAVSSYNEQFF
>TRBJ2-7|.|TRBV4-2
CARSPGGGVYEQYF
>TRBJ2-7|few|TRBV20-1
CSASPPTRVATRYEQYF
>TRBJ2-3|many|TRBV4-3
CASSQDPRGGTDTQYF
>TRBJ2-7|.|TRBV20-1
CSARGWGITTIRTYEQYF
>TRBJ2-7|many|TRBV20-1
CSAPGQGAYYEQYF
>TRBJ2-1|many|TRBV3-1
CASSQDRRGEGSYNEQFF
>TRBJ2-5|many|TRBV3-1
CASSPKDDRGETQYF
>TRBJ2-1|few|TRBV19
CASSILSPSGLVNEQFF
>TRBJ1-1|.|TRBV5-1
CASSPGKGYEAFF
>TRBJ2-7|many|TRBV7-2
CASSETGLGPYEQYF
>TRBJ2-1|few|TRBV2
CASSEQGPSYNEQFF
>TRBJ1-2|.|TRBV4-3
CASSQEAIQGVFGGYTF
>TRBJ2-1|.|TRBV4-2
CASSPTTSQGALPSYNEQFF
>TRBJ2-7|many|TRBV20-1
CSALDGIDEQYF
>TRBJ2-1|many|TRBV2
CASTEVGRAAGEQFF
>TRBJ2-3|many|TRBV6-2/TRBV6-3
CASSYFGDTQYF
>TRBJ2-7|.|TRBV28
CASSPHLSGQQYF
>TRBJ1-1|few|TRBV20-1
CSPTRWGLTEAFF
>TRBJ2-7|many|TRBV12-3/TRBV12-4
CASSTRGYEQYF
>TRBJ2-2|many|TRBV20-1
CSARDVTGSNTGELFF
>TRBJ2-5|many|TRBV7-9
CAGADRGETQYF
>TRBJ2-3|many|TRBV11-2
CASSSISGRADTQYF
>TRBJ1-1|few|TRBV12-3/TRBV12-4
CASSPRDRKAFF
>TRBJ2-1|few|TRBV5-5
CASSLVLAGVVNEQFF
>TRBJ2-7|once|TRBV20-1
CSARDTRTRDYEQYF
>TRBJ1-2|.|TRBV11-2
CASSPAGHGYTF
>TRBJ2-3|few|TRBV24-1
CATSDQQGGGTDTQYF
>TRBJ2-4|many|TRBV27
CASSLGTGKNIQYF
>TRBJ2-1|many|TRBV5-1
CASSLGASGRGGEQFF
>TRBJ2-1|many|TRBV5-1
CASSFGGGVEQFF
>TRBJ1-1|.|TRBV18
CASSPWTEINTEAFF
>TRBJ2-7|few|TRBV29-1
CSVLTEYEQYF